What follows are 18 T cell receptor beta chains derived from one specimen sequenced in a study of cytomegalovirus exposure and HLA in healthy donors. PCR was performed using 60 Vbeta and 13 Jbeta primers. Assay: immunoSEQ multiplex PCR; the TCRdb copy retains only in-frame clones and omits some. The table shows over 150,000 clones, with roughly 80% occurring only once. The sequencing input was PBMCs. These receptors came from a man in his forties or fifties in good health and CMV-seronegative.

This chain joins TRBV6-1 and TRBJ1-2, with 12 bases matching TRBD1. The J segment lost 3 bases and the V segment lost 8 bases, leaving 4 bases of the junction unmatched. The CDR3 runs to 14 residues. Germline assignment: CDR1 MNHNS and CDR2 SASEGT. The CDR3 region is CASRGTGGDYGYTF. CDR3 sequence (DNA): TGTGCCAGCCGTGGGACAGGGGGCGACTATGGCTACACCTTC.

The chain employs TRBV19 and TRBJ2-1, with 7 bases matching TRBD1. The ends lost 6 bases at V and 3 bases at J; junction bases unmatched: 5. There are 14 residues in the CDR3. The V gene's germline CDR1 is LNHDA and CDR2 SQIVND (reference sequence). CDR3 amino acids: CASSGTALYNEQFF. In nucleotides, the CDR3 is TGTGCCAGTAGCGGGACAGCCCTCTACAATGAGCAGTTCTTC.

The CDR3 protein is CASRIGQGSTEAFF. CDR3 DNA sequence: TGTGCCAGCAGGATCGGACAGGGTAGTACTGAAGCTTTCTTT. V is TRBV7-2 and J is TRBJ1-1, with 8 bases identical to TRBD1. Per germline, CDR1 SGHTA and CDR2 FQGNSA. The CDR3 has 14 residues. V dropped 6 bases and J dropped 5; count of bases not matched to a gene: 8.

This clone was recorded once. The chain combines TRBV4-3 with TRBJ2-3; TRBD2 might be the D (6 bases). Germline V gene sequence: CDR1 LGHNA, CDR2 YSLEER. This CDR3 contains 17 residues. The V gene lost 0 bases and the J gene lost 2 bases, with 15 bases spanning the gap. The CDR3 loop is CASSQEVRGTITDTQYF. CDR3 bases: TGCGCCAGCAGCCAAGAGGTTCGGGGGACCATCACAGATACGCAGTATTTT.

The chain links TRBV2 to TRBJ1-1; 7 bases match TRBD1. Germline V gene lookup returns CDR1 SNHLY and CDR2 FYNNEI. The trim removed 4 bases at V and 1 base at J, leaving 6 bases unmatched. The CDR3 totals 15 residues. CDR3 loop: CASSVQGFRNTEAFF. Written as DNA, the CDR3 is TGTGCCAGCAGTGTACAGGGGTTCAGGAACACTGAAGCTTTCTTT.

This chain links TRBV7-8 with TRBJ2-7; 9 bases map to TRBD1. The CDR3 extends over 14 amino acids. The V gene end was trimmed by 5 bases and the J gene end by 6 bases; junction bases not matched to a gene: 8. Germline loops: CDR1 SGHVS, CDR2 FQNEAQ. The CDR3 reads CASSLGQGKAEQYF. As DNA, the CDR3 is TGTGCCAGCAGCCTGGGACAGGGAAAGGCCGAGCAGTACTTC.

V and J are TRBV7-9 and TRBJ2-5, with 8 bases fitting TRBD2. Germline-derived CDR1 and CDR2 are SEHNR and FQNEAQ (reference sequence). The trim removed 5 bases at V and 5 bases at J, leaving 7 bases unmatched. CDR3 length equals 14 residues. The chain's CDR3 is CASSPGTGGETQYF. The CDR3 coding sequence is TGTGCCAGCAGCCCTGGCACGGGAGGGGAGACCCAGTACTTC.

CDR3 coding DNA: TGTGCCAGCAGCGGCGGCGGGTTAAGCACAGATACGCAGTATTTT. Amino acids: CASSGGGLSTDTQYF. The rearrangement joins TRBV9 to TRBJ2-3; TRBD2 might be the D (5 bases). Germline V gives CDR1 SGDLS, CDR2 YYNGEE. Deletions cut 3 bases from V and 0 bases from J, with 11 bases between. CDR3 length: 15 residues.

Points on this clone: The sample carries other DNA sequences with the same CDR3. The chain combines TRBV7-2 with TRBJ2-7; 7 bases map to TRBD2. This CDR3 spans 14 amino acids. Looked up from germline, CDR1 is SGHTA and CDR2 is FQGNSA. V shed 1 base, J shed 3 bases, and the junction held 3 bases outside the gene matches. CDR3 nucleotides: TGTGCCAGCAGCTTAGGGGGAGGGAACTACGAGCAGTACTTC. Its protein product is CASSLGGGNYEQYF.

The chain is built from TRBV28 and TRBJ1-2; no firm D call. The length of the CDR3 is 12 residues. Deletions cut 5 bases from V and 3 bases from J, with 7 bases between. CDR1 is MDHEN, CDR2 SYDVKM, per germline. CDR3 nucleotide sequence: TGTGCCAGCAGTCTTTCGGACTATGGCTACACCTTC. It translates to CASSLSDYGYTF.

The chain is built from TRBV4-3 and TRBJ2-7, with 11 bases lining up with TRBD1. V shed 4 bases, J shed 4 bases, and the junction held 6 bases outside the gene matches. Germline V gene sequence: CDR1 LGHNA, CDR2 YSLEER. This CDR3 region has 15 residues. The CDR3 sequence is CASSPGTGGRYEQYF. DNA for the CDR3: TGCGCCAGCAGCCCCGGGACAGGGGGTCGATACGAGCAGTACTTC.

The genes are TRBV15 and TRBJ2-7; 11 nucleotides align to TRBD2. CDR1 is LNHNV, CDR2 YYDKDF, per germline (reference sequence). The J segment lost 4 bases and the V segment lost 1 base, leaving 9 bases of the junction unmatched. This CDR3 comprises 17 residues. CDR3 nucleotides: TGTGCCACCAGCAGAGGCCGTAGCGGGAGGGTTTTATACGAGCAGTACTTC. Protein product: CATSRGRSGRVLYEQYF.

There are a few counts of this clone. V and J are TRBV19 and TRBJ2-7; TRBD1 might be the D (5 bases). V dropped 6 bases and J dropped 2 bases, with 11 bases sitting between them. Germline CDR1 is LNHDA and CDR2 is SQIVND (reference sequence). CDR3 length: 13 residues. The CDR3 DNA is TGTGCCAGTAGCCACCGACAGACCTACGAGCAGTACTTC. Residues: CASSHRQTYEQYF.

This clone was recorded once. The CDR3 region is CASSPASGSRSYNEQFF. CDR3 DNA: TGTGCCAGCAGCCCGGCTAGCGGGAGTAGGTCCTACAATGAGCAGTTCTTC. This sequence joins TRBV7-9 and TRBJ2-1, with 10 nucleotides matching TRBD2. The germline gives CDR1 SEHNR, CDR2 FQNEAQ (reference sequence). Losses at the gene ends were 5 bases for V and 1 base for J; bases not matched to a gene: 8. The CDR3 runs to 17 residues.

This rearrangement joins TRBV19 to TRBJ1-5; D is perhaps TRBD1 (6 bases). Germline V gene data show CDR1 as LNHDA and CDR2 as SQIVND (reference sequence). The CDR3 contains 17 residues. V was trimmed by 5 bases and J by 0 bases, leaving 17 bases between them. Here the CDR3 reads CASSLDSTFYSNQPQHF. The CDR3 DNA reads as TGTGCCAGTAGTCTGGACAGTACGTTTTATAGCAATCAGCCCCAGCATTTT.

This chain links TRBV28 with TRBJ2-7, with D possibly being TRBD2 (5 bases). The CDR3 sequence is 14 residues long. The V and J ends lost 8 bases and 6 bases respectively, with 20 bases between them. The germline V gene has CDR1 MDHEN and CDR2 SYDVKM. The CDR3 is CASLRARRAGEQYF. The CDR3 DNA reads TGTGCCAGCCTACGAGCTAGAAGGGCGGGCGAGCAGTACTTC.

This chain links TRBV5-1 with TRBJ1-2; 7 bases are a match to TRBD1. Germline V CDR1 and CDR2: SGHRS, YFSETQ. This CDR3 region has 13 residues. Trimming took 0 bases from V and 12 from J; bases not matched to a gene: 8. CDR3 amino acids: CASSLESGGSDTF. CDR3 nucleotides: TGCGCCAGCAGCTTGGAGTCAGGGGGAAGTGACACCTTC.

The rearrangement uses TRBV28 and TRBJ2-3, with TRBD1 identical over 9 bases. Germline V CDR1 and CDR2: MDHEN, SYDVKM. The CDR3 length is 16 residues. V was pared by 6 bases and J by 3 bases, with 10 bases of the junction left unmatched. CDR3 protein: CASRTAGTGRTDTQYF. DNA of the CDR3: TGTGCCAGCAGGACGGCCGGGACAGGGAGAACAGATACGCAGTATTTT.